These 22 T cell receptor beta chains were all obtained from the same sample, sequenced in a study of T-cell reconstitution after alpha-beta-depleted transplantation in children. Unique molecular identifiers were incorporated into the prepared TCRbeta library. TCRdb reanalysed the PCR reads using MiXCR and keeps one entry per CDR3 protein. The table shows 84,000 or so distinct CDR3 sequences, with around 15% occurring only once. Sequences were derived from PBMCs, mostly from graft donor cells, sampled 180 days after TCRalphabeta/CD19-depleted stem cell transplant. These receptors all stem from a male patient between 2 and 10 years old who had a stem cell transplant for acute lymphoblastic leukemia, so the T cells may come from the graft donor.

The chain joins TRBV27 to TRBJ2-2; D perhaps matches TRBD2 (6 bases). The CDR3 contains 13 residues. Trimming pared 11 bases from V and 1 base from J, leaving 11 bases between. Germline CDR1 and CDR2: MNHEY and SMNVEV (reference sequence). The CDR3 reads CAGGTVNTGELFF. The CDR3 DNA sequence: TGTGCCGGAGGGACGGTGAACACCGGGGAGCTGTTTTTT.

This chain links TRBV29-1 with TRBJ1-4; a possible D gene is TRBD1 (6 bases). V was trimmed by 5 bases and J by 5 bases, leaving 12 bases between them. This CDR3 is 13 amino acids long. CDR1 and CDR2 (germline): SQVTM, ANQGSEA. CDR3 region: CSVWTAGNEKLFF. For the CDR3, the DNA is TGCAGCGTTTGGACAGCTGGGAATGAAAAACTGTTTTTT.

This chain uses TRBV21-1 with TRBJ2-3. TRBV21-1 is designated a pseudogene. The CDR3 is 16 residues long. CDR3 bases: TGTGCCAGCAGCAAATACCAGTTCGAGTACACAGATACGCAGTATTTT. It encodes CASSKYQFEYTDTQYF.

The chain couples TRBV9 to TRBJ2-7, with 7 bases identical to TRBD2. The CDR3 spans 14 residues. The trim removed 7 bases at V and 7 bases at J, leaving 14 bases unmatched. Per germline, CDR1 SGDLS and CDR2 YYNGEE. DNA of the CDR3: TGTGCCAGCGGAAAGGACTGGGGAGGGAGGGAGCAGTACTTC. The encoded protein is CASGKDWGGREQYF.

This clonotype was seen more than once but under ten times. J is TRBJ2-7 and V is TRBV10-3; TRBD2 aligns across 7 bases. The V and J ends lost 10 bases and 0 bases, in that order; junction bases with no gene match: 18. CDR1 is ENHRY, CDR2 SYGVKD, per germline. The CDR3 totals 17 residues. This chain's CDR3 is CATSERGPAGSSYEQYF. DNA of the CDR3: TGTGCCACTAGTGAGAGAGGGCCAGCGGGGAGCTCCTACGAGCAGTACTTC.

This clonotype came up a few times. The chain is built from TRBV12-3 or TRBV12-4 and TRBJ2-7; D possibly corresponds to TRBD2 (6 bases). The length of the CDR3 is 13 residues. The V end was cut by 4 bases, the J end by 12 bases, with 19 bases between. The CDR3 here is CASSSGTLPTPYF. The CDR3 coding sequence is TGTGCCAGCAGTTCAGGGACTCTCCCTACGCCGTACTTC.

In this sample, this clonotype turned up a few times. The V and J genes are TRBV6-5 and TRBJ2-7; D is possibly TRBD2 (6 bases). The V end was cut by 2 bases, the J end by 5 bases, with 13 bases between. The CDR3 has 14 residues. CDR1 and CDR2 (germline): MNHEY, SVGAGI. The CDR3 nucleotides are TGTGCCAGCAGTTACAGGAGGGAAGTGGACGAGCAGTACTTC. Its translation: CASSYRREVDEQYF.

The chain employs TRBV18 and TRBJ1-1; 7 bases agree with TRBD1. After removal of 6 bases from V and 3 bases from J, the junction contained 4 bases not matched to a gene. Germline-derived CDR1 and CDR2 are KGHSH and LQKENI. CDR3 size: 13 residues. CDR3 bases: TGTGCCAGCTCGAGGGGGCCGGACACTGAAGCTTTCTTT. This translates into CASSRGPDTEAFF.

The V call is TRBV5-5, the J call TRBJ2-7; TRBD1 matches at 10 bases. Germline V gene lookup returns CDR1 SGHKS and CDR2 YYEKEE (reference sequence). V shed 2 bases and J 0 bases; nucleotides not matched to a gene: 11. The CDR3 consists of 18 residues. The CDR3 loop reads CASSFRSGTGVPSYEQYF. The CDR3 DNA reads TGTGCCAGCAGCTTTCGATCCGGGACAGGGGTCCCCTCCTACGAGCAGTACTTC.

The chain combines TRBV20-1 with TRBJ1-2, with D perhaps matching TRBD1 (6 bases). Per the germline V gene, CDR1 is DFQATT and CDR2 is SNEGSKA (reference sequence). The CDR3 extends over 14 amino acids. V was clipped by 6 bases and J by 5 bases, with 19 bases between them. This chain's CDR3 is CSANRDTEFYGYTF. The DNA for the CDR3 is TGCAGTGCAAACCGGGACACCGAATTTTATGGCTACACCTTC.

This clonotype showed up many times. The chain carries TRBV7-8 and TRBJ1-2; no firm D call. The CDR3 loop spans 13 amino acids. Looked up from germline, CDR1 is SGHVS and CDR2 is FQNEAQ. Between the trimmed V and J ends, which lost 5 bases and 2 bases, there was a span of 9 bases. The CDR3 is CASSPPLNYGYTF. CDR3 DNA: TGTGCCAGCAGCCCCCCCTTAAACTATGGCTACACCTTC.

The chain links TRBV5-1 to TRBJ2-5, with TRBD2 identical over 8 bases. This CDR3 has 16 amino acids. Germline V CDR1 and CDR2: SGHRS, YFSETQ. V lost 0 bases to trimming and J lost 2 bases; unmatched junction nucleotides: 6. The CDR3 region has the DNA TGCGCCAGCAGCTTGGCACGGACTAGCCGACAAGAGACCCAGTACTTC. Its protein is CASSLARTSRQETQYF.

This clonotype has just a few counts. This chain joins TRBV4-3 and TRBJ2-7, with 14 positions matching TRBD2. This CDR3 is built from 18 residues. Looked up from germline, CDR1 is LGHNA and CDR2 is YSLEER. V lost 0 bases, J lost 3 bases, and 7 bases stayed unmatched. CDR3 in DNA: TGCGCCAGCAGCCAAGATCAGACTAGCGGGGGGGCCTACTACGAGCAGTACTTC. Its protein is CASSQDQTSGGAYYEQYF.

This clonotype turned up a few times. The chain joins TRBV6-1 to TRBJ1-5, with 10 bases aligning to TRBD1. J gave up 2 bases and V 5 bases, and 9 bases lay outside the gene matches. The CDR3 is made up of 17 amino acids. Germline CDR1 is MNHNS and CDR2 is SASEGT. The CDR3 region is CASSPGGTGVGNQPQHF. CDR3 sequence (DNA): TGTGCCAGCAGTCCCGGAGGGACAGGGGTTGGCAATCAGCCCCAGCATTTT.

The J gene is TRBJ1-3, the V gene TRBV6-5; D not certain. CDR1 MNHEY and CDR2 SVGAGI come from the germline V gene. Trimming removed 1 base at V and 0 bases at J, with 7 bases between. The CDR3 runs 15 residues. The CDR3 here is CASSYFGSSGNTIYF. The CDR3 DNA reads TGTGCCAGCAGTTACTTCGGGAGCTCTGGAAACACCATATATTTT.

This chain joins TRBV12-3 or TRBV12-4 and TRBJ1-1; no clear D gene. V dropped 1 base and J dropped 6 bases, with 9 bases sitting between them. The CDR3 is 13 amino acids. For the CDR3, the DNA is TGTGCCAGCAGTTTAGAATTGTCCTCTGAAGCTTTCTTT. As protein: CASSLELSSEAFF.

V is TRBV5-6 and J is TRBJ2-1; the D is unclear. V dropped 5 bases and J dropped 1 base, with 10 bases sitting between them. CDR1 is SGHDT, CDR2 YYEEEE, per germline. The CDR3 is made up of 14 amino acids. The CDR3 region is CASSLDHSYNEQFF. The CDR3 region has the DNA TGTGCCAGCAGTTTAGACCATTCCTACAATGAGCAGTTCTTC. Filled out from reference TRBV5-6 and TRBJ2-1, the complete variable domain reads DAGVTQSPTHLIKTRGQQVTLRCSPKSGHDTVSWYQQALGQGPQFIFQYYEEEERQRGNFPDRFSGHQFPNYSSELNVNALLLGDSALYLCASSLDHSYNEQFFGPGTRLTVL.

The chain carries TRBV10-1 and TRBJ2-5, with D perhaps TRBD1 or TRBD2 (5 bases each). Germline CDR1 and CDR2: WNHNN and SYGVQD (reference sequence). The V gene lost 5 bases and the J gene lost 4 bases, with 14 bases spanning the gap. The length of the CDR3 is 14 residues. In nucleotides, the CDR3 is TGCGCCAGCAGTTCTTCAACGGGGCGAGAGACCCAGTACTTC. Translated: CASSSSTGRETQYF.

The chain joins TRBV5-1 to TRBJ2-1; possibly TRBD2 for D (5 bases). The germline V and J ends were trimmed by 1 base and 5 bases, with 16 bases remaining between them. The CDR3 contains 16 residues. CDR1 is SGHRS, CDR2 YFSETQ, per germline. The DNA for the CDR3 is TGCGCCAGCAGCTTGCTTATTGGGAGAGGCAACAATGAGCAGTTCTTC. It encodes CASSLLIGRGNNEQFF.

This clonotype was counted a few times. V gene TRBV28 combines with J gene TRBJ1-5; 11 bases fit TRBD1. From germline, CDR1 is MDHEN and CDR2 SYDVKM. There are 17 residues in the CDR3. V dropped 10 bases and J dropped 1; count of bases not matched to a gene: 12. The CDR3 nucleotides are TGTGCCACCGCCGGACAGGGGGCCCATCTAAGCAATCAGCCCCAGCATTTT. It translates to CATAGQGAHLSNQPQHF.

In DNA, the CDR3 is TGTGCCAGCAGCTTCGGCAGGGGGAACGAGCAGTACTTC. Residues: CASSFGRGNEQYF. The chain uses TRBV7-9 and TRBJ2-7; 7 nucleotides agree with TRBD1. Germline V gene lookup returns CDR1 SEHNR and CDR2 FQNEAQ (reference sequence). Trimming cost V 3 bases and J 5 bases; bases outside gene matches: 4. This CDR3 spans 13 amino acids.

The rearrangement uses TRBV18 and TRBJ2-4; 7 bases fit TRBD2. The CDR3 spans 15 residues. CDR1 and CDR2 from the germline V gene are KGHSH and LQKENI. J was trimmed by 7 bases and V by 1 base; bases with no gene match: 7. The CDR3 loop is CASSPLSGGWNIQYF. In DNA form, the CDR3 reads TGTGCCAGCTCACCACTGTCCGGGGGGTGGAACATTCAGTACTTC.